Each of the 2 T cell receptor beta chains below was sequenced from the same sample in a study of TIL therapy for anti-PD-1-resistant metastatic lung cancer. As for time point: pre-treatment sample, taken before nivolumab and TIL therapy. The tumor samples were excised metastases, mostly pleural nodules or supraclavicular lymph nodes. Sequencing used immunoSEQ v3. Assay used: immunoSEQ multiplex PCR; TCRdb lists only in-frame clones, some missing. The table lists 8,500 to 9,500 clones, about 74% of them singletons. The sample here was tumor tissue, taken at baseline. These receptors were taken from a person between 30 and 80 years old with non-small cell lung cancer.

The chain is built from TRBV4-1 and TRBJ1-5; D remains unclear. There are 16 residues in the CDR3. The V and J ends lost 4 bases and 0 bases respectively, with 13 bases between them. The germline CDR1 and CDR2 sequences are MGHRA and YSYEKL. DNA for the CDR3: TGCGCCAGCAGCCGCTGGTTTAGCGATAGCAATCAGCCCCAGCATTTT. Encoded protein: CASSRWFSDSNQPQHF.

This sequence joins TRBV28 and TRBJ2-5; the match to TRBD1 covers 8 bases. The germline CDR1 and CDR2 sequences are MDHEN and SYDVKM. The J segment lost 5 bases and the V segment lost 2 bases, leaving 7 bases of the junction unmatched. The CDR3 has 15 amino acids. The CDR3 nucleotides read TGTGCCAGCAGTTTACTCCCAGGGGGCGCGGAGACCCAGTACTTC. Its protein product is CASSLLPGGAETQYF.